This T cell receptor (beta chain) was found in a study of blood T cell repertoires in COVID-19. Study-wide background: Spain, Italy and the United States supplied samples that represented acute and convalescent COVID-19.

As processed by the authors: Nucleated cell counts were estimated from reference gene primer amplification. Libraries were prepared by immunoSEQ multiplex PCR; TCRdb keeps only in-frame clonotypes and omits some of them. V and J calls and clone size follow that table, whereas D and trimming were derived from the DNA. The repertoire has 120,000 or so clones, around 80% of them found once; the top ten carry more than 15%. The CDR3 extends over 15 amino acids. Looked up from germline, CDR1 is MGHDK and CDR2 is SYGVNS. Trimming at V came to 6 bases and at J to 0 bases, leaving 3 bases not matched to a gene. This clone appeared once.

The sample was peripheral blood. The chain couples TRBV25-1 to TRBJ2-2; 8 bases fit TRBD1. The source of this sequence is a man in his 60s with active or convalescent COVID-19. The CDR3 here is CASRDRGANTGELFF. The DNA for the CDR3 is TGTGCCAGCAGAGACAGGGGCGCGAACACCGGGGAGCTGTTTTTT.